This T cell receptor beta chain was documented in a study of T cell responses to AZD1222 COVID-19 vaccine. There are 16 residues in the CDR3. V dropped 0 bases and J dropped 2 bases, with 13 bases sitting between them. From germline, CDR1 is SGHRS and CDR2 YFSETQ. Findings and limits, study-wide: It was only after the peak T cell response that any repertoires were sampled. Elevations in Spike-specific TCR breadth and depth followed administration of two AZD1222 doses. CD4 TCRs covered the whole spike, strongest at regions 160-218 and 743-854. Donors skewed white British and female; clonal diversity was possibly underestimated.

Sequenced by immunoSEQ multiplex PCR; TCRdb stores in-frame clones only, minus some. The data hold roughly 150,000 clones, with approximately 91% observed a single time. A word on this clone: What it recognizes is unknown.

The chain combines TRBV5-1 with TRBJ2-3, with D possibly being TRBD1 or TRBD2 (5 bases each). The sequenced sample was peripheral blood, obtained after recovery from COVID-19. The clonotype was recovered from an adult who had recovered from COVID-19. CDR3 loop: CASSLGGQGPTDTQYF. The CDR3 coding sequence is TGCGCCAGCAGCTTGGGAGGCCAGGGACCCACAGATACGCAGTATTTT.